The TCR beta chain described here comes from a study of response to subunit inactivated influenza vaccine. Points from the study as a whole: Each seasonal influenza vaccination recruits few new T cells, the authors suggested.

This CDR3 region has 16 residues. The junction had 8 bases not matched to a gene; V was cut back by 1 base and J by 2 bases. Germline-derived CDR1 and CDR2 are MGHRA and YSYEKL. TCRdb analysed the RT-PCR reads with MiXCR anew, one entry per CDR3 protein. The sample yields over 450,000 distinct CDR3 sequences, 10% to 15% seen once. Concerning this clonotype itself: The antigen remains undetermined.

The chain joins TRBV4-1 to TRBJ2-7; 7 bases agree with TRBD1. This TCR was sampled from a man between 45 and 60 years old who received an inactivated influenza vaccine. Sequencing was performed on PBMCs from blood, taken about 40 days after vaccination. The CDR3 spells CASSQVWGQIPYEQYF. The CDR3 bases are TGCGCCAGCAGCCAAGTATGGGGACAGATACCCTACGAGCAGTACTTC.